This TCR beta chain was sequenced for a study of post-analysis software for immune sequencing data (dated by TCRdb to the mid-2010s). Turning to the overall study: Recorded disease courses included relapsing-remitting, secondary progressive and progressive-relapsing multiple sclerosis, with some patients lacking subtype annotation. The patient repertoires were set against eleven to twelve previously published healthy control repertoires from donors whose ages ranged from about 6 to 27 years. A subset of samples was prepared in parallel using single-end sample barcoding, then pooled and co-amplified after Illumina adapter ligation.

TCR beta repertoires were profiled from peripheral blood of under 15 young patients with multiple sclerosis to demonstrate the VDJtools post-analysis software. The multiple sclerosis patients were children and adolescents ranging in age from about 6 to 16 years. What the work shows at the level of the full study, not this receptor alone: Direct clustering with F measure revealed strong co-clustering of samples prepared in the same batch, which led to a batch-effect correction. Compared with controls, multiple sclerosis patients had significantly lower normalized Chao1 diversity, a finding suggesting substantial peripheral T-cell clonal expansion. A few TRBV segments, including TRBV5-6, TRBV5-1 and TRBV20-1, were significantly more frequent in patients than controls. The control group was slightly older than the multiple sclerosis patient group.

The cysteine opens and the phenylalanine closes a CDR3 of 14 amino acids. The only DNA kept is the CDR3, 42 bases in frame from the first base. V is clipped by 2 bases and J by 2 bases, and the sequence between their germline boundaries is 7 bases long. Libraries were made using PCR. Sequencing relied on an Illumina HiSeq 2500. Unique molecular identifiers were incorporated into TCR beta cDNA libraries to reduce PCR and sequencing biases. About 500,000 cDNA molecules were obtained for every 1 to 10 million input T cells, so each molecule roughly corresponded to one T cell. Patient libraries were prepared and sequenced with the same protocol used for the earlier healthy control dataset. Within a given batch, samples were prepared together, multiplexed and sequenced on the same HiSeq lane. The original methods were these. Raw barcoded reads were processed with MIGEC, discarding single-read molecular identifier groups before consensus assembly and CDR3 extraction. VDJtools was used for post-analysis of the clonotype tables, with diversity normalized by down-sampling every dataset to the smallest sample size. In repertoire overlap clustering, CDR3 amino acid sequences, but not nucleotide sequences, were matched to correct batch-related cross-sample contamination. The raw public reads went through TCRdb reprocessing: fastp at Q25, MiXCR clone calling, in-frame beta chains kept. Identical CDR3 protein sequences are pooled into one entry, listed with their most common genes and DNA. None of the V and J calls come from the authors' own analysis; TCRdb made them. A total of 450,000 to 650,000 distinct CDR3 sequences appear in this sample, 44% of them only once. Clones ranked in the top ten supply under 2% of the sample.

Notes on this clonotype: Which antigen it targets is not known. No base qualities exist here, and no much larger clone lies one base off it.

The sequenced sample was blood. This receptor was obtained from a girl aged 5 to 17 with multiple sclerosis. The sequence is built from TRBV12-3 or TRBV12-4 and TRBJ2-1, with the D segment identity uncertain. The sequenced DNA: TGTGCCAGCAGTTTATCCGTTACCTACAATGAGCAGTTCTTC. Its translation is CASSLSVTYNEQFF.